This TCR beta chain is from a study of cytotoxic CD8 clonotypes in ibrutinib-treated CLL. Study-wide background: An average of 255,043 productive templates and 94,082 productive rearrangements was obtained per sample. Findings of the study overall: Progressing and sustained-remission patients had different sampling times.

To note about this clone: Its antigen is not known.

The germline V and J ends were trimmed by 4 bases and 6 bases, with 13 bases remaining between them. This CDR3 comprises 13 residues. Germline lookup yields CDR1 MRHNA and CDR2 SNTAGT. Libraries were prepared by immunoSEQ multiplex PCR; TCRdb keeps only in-frame clonotypes and omits some of them. The sample lists about 16,000 clones; approximately 67% were seen once. This TCR came from a human donor with chronic lymphocytic leukemia. Sequences were derived from PBMCs, sampled before ibrutinib treatment. The chain couples TRBV6-4 to TRBJ2-7; D perhaps matches TRBD2 (5 bases). The CDR3 nucleotides are TGTGCCAGCAGTGTGGTACGGGGTAGCGAGCAGTACTTC. It specifies CASSVVRGSEQYF.